These T cell receptor beta chains were read from a single sample in a study of T cell responses to AZD1222 COVID-19 vaccine. Measured with immunoSEQ multiplex PCR; TCRdb has only the in-frame clones, and not every one. The table has 100,000 to 150,000 clones, 75% to 90% seen once; the top ten hold less than 6.5%. The sequencing used peripheral blood, collected on day 0 of AZD1222 vaccination. All receptors derive from an adult in good health. Both conserved end residues are part of each CDR3. D genes are given only for firm matches. Clone size appears in some rows only: once, few, many, or a class for an expanded clone.

V gene	clone size	D gene	J gene	CDR3 protein	CDR3 DNA
TRBV5-6	-	TRBD2	TRBJ2-7	CASSPGLDWFEQYF	TGTGCCAGCAGCCCGGGACTAGATTGGTTCGAGCAGTACTTC
TRBV28	-	TRBD1	TRBJ2-2	CASSPTLGTGGNTGELFF	TGTGCCAGCAGTCCTACCCTCGGGACAGGGGGTAACACCGGGGAGCTGTTTTTT
TRBV7-3	-	TRBD1	TRBJ1-1	CASSSNQGGSEAFF	TGTGCCAGCAGCAGCAACCAGGGGGGGAGTGAAGCTTTCTTT
TRBV11-2	-	TRBD1	TRBJ2-7	CASSLAPAGGQDEQYF	TGTGCCAGCAGCTTAGCTCCCGCAGGGGGCCAGGACGAGCAGTACTTC
TRBV20-1	-	-	TRBJ2-5	CSARDRETQYF	TGCAGTGCTAGAGATCGGGAGACCCAGTACTTC
TRBV25-1	-	TRBD1	TRBJ1-2	CASSEYMDRDYGYTF	TGTGCCAGCAGTGAATATATGGACAGGGACTATGGCTACACCTTC
TRBV6-5	-	TRBD1	TRBJ1-6	CASSFTGESPLHF	TGTGCCAGCAGTTTCACAGGGGAATCACCCCTCCACTTT
TRBV6-2/TRBV6-3	-	-	TRBJ1-1	CASSTGHLREAFF	TGTGCCAGCAGTACGGGACACCTTCGGGAAGCTTTCTTT
TRBV11-2	-	-	TRBJ2-5	CASSLQRAGETQYF	TGTGCCAGCAGCCTTCAGCGGGCAGGGGAGACCCAGTACTTC
TRBV29-1	-	-	TRBJ1-2	CSVEALSYGYTF	TGCAGCGTTGAAGCCCTCAGCTATGGCTACACCTTC
TRBV5-4	-	TRBD1	TRBJ1-1	CASSTTQGADTEAFF	TGTGCCAGCAGCACAACACAGGGGGCGGACACTGAAGCTTTCTTT
TRBV11-2	-	-	TRBJ1-1	CASSFGRLNTEAFF	TGTGCCAGCAGCTTCGGACGGTTGAACACTGAAGCTTTCTTT
TRBV28	-	-	TRBJ2-2	CASSLQADGELFF	TGTGCCAGCAGCCTCCAGGCGGACGGGGAGCTGTTTTTT
TRBV3-1/TRBV3-2	-	TRBD1	TRBJ1-5	CASSQGTGGQPQHF	TGTGCCAGCAGCCAAGGGACAGGGGGACAGCCCCAGCATTTT
TRBV28	-	-	TRBJ1-5	CASSSSGFRQPQHF	TGTGCCAGCAGTTCATCAGGGTTTAGGCAGCCCCAGCATTTT
TRBV27	-	-	TRBJ1-1	CASSPQTVNTEAFF	TGTGCCAGCAGTCCTCAGACAGTGAACACTGAAGCTTTCTTT
TRBV19	-	-	TRBJ1-5	CAGHYSNQPQHF	TGTGCCGGGCATTATAGCAATCAGCCCCAGCATTTT
TRBV10-3	-	TRBD1	TRBJ2-7	CAISVGTATYEQYF	TGTGCCATCAGTGTTGGGACAGCTACTTACGAGCAGTACTTC
TRBV6-2/TRBV6-3	-	TRBD1	TRBJ2-2	CASSTPGDRSPSANTGELFF	TGTGCCAGCAGTACCCCAGGGGACAGGAGCCCCTCCGCGAACACCGGGGAGCTGTTTTTT
TRBV18	-	TRBD2	TRBJ2-1	CASSELLAGGGEQFF	TGTGCCAGCTCGGAGCTACTAGCGGGAGGTGGTGAGCAGTTCTTC
TRBV19	-	-	TRBJ2-1	CASSIVSTTHNEQFF	TGTGCCAGTAGTATAGTTTCGACAACGCACAATGAGCAGTTCTTC
TRBV19	-	-	TRBJ1-3	CASRIDGSSGNTIYF	TGTGCCAGTAGAATTGACGGTAGCTCTGGAAACACCATATATTTT
TRBV3-1/TRBV3-2	once	-	TRBJ1-1	CASSQRTQGSEAFF	TGTGCCAGCAGCCAACGGACGCAGGGATCTGAAGCTTTCTTT
TRBV19	-	-	TRBJ2-3	CASKQRGSVGTDTQYF	TGTGCCAGTAAGCAACGGGGGTCCGTGGGCACAGATACGCAGTATTTT
TRBV19	once	-	TRBJ1-4	CASSIRSVADEKLFF	TGTGCCAGTAGTATTAGGTCAGTAGCGGATGAAAAACTGTTTTTT
TRBV30	-	-	TRBJ1-4	CAWSVLIQGSANEKLFF	TGTGCCTGGAGTGTTTTGATACAGGGTTCGGCGAATGAAAAACTGTTTTTT
TRBV6-2/TRBV6-3	-	-	TRBJ2-6	CASSQTGHSGANVLTF	TGTGCCAGCAGTCAGACAGGCCACTCTGGGGCCAACGTCCTGACTTTC
TRBV5-1	-	TRBD1	TRBJ1-1	CASSHGQGRNTEAFF	TGCGCCAGCAGCCACGGACAGGGGAGAAACACTGAAGCTTTCTTT
TRBV19	-	-	TRBJ1-2	CASSSEGRRGYGYTF	TGTGCCAGTAGTAGTGAGGGACGGCGGGGCTATGGCTACACCTTC
TRBV11-2	few	-	TRBJ1-6	CASSSQLNNSPLHF	TGTGCCAGCAGCTCCCAATTGAATAATTCACCCCTCCACTTT
TRBV9	-	-	TRBJ1-1	CASSVRELNTEAFF	TGTGCCAGCAGCGTGCGGGAGTTGAACACTGAAGCTTTCTTT